This paragraph covers one T cell receptor beta chain sequence. The antigen is unknown. The record originates from a study of cytomegalovirus exposure and HLA in healthy donors. About the study: A subsequent analysis reported that the roughly 120 validation repertoires were produced on the same platform that had also been used for the roughly 700 first-cohort repertoires. Findings and limits, study-wide: Investigators reported around 150 TCR beta chains as tied to cytomegalovirus. One later analysis, an examination of the roughly 130 validation repertoires, found that first-cohort TCR clusters tended to co-occur in them.

From the approximately 120-subject validation cohort, which was separate from the approximately 700-subject first cohort, the donors were drawn. Clones were sequenced by immunoSEQ multiplex PCR, and TCRdb holds only the in-frame ones, with some missing. The sample holds approximately 240,000 clones, 90% to 95% seen once. After removal of 1 base from V and 1 base from J, the junction contained 5 bases not matched to a gene. This CDR3 spans 16 amino acids. Germline loops: CDR1 SGHNT, CDR2 YYREEE (reference sequence). The sequenced sample was PBMCs. The clonotype comes from a woman under 30 in good health and CMV-seronegative. The rearrangement uses TRBV5-4 and TRBJ2-1, with TRBD2 matching 7 bases. CDR3 in amino acids: CASSLMLRESYNEQFF. The CDR3 DNA is TGTGCCAGCAGCTTGATGTTGCGGGAGTCCTACAATGAGCAGTTCTTC. The full variable domain, completed using reference TRBV5-4 and TRBJ2-1, is ETGVTQSPTHLIKTRGQQVTLRCSSQSGHNTVSWYQQALGQGPQFIFQYYREEENGRGNFPPRFSGLQFPNYSSELNVNALELDDSALYLCASSLMLRESYNEQFFGPGTRLTVL.